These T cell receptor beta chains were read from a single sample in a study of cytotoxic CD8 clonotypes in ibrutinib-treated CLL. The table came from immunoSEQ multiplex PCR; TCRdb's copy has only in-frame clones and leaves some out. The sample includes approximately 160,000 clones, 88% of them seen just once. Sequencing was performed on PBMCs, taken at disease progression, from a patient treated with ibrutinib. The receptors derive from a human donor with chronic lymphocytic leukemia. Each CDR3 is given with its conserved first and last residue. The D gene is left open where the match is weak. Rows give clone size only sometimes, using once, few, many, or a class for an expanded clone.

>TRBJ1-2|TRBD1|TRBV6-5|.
TGTGCCAGCAGTAGAGGGACAGGGGGCTATGGCTACACCTTC
CASSRGTGGYGYTF
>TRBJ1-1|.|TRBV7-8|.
TGTGCCAGCAGCTTAGCGCGATTTCGCACGATGAACACTGAAGCTTTCTTT
CASSLARFRTMNTEAFF
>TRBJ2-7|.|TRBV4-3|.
TGCGCCAGCAGCCAAGATTTGCTCTCAGCCTACGAGCAGTACTTC
CASSQDLLSAYEQYF
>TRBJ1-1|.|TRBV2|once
TGTGCCAGCAGTGGCCACCTGGGCAAAAACACTGAAGCTTTCTTT
CASSGHLGKNTEAFF
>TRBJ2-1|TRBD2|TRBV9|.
TGTGCCAGCAGCGGCCGACTAGCGGCGCACTCCTACAATGAGCAGTTCTTC
CASSGRLAAHSYNEQFF
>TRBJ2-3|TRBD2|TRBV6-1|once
TGTGCCAGCAGTGAAGACCTGGGCGGGAGGGAAAGAGATACGCAGTATTTT
CASSEDLGGRERDTQYF
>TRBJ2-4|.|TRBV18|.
TGTGCCAGCTCACCATTGTTTCAGGCAAAGGCCAAAAACATTCAGTACTTC
CASSPLFQAKAKNIQYF
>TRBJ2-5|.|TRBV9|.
TGTGCCAGCAGCGACACAGGGAACCTCCAAGAGACCCAGTACTTC
CASSDTGNLQETQYF
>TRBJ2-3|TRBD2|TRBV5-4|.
TGTGCCAGCAGGGGGTGGCGGGAGCGGAGGCAAGATACGCAGTATTTT
CASRGWRERRQDTQYF
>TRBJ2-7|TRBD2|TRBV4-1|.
TGCGCCAGCAGCCAACCCACTAGCGGGGTTTACGAGCAGTACTTC
CASSQPTSGVYEQYF
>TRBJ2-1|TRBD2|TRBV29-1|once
TGCAGCGTCGCCCCGACTAGCGGGCTTTATTACAATGAGCAGTTCTTC
CSVAPTSGLYYNEQFF